This TCR beta chain derives from a study of T cells after posttransplantation cyclophosphamide. Findings and caveats of the study: Skin or GI-infiltrating T cells shared few TRB sequences with blood.

Notes on this clone: Its antigen is undetermined.

Clones were read by immunoSEQ multiplex PCR, and TCRdb kept only the in-frame ones, dropping some. The repertoire has around 30,000 clones, approximately 90% of them found once; the top ten carry roughly 3.4%. Source material: PBMCs. The TCR originated in a man in his forties or fifties.

Written as DNA, the CDR3 is TGTGCCAGCAGCACACGACAGGGGGCGAGGACCGGGGAGCTGTTTTTT. It specifies CASSTRQGARTGELFF. The chain joins TRBV7-2 to TRBJ2-2; TRBD1 matches 10 bases. Germline CDR1 reads SGHTA; CDR2 reads FQGNSA. The V and J ends lost 5 bases and 5 bases, in that order; junction bases with no gene match: 8. The CDR3 extends over 16 amino acids.